This T cell receptor beta chain appears in the sequencing data of a study of early T cells in non-severe SARS-CoV-2 infection. The wider study: The input, bulk RNA from unsorted whole blood, was sequenced, and chains were unpaired.

MiXCR, run by TCRdb on the 5' RACE reads, gives a single entry per CDR3 protein. The sample records about 72,000 distinct CDR3 sequences, around 10% being singletons. The CDR3 consists of 11 residues. V lost 6 bases to trimming and J lost 11 bases; unmatched junction nucleotides: 2. Germline CDR1 reads KGHDR; CDR2 reads SFDVKD. Turning to this clonotype: Antigen: not known.

Findings and limits, study-wide: Lookups in VDJdb leaned toward anti-spike CD8 responses and missed private and CD4 specificities.

The sequence was obtained from an adult who was a healthcare worker with PCR-confirmed SARS-CoV-2 infection or an uninfected control (not recorded which). The V and J genes are TRBV24-1 and TRBJ2-3; 9 bases are shared with TRBD1. Sample: whole blood, taken at baseline. The CDR3 here is CATSTGGVQYF. CDR3 in DNA: TGTGCCACCAGTACAGGGGGCGTGCAGTATTTT.